Following are 28 T cell receptor beta chains from one sample sequenced in a study of blood T cell repertoires in COVID-19 (dated by TCRdb to the early 2020s). The library came from the immunoSEQ multiplex PCR assay. This immuneACCESS table, as held by TCRdb, lists in-frame sequences with V and J called but not all clones. Of the missing ones, under half trace to an unresolved V gene in checked studies; the others have no known cause. The sample table records 80,000 or so clones; approximately 86% of these occur just once. Of the sample, approximately 1.9% is held by the ten largest clones. Sequenced: peripheral blood. Source of these receptors: a woman aged 55-70 years with acute or convalescent COVID-19.

In its sample, this clone was seen once. The chain is built from TRBV9 and TRBJ1-3, with D perhaps matching TRBD1 (6 bases). From germline, CDR1 is SGDLS and CDR2 YYNGEE. The CDR3 has 16 residues. Trimming left V 3 bases short and J 0 bases short, with 13 bases between. CDR3 DNA: TGTGCCAGCAGCGAGTTGAACAGGGTCTCTGGAAACACCATATATTTT. Amino acid sequence: CASSELNRVSGNTIYF.

The rearrangement links TRBV5-1 to TRBJ2-3; D uncertain. CDR3 length: 14 amino acids. V dropped 0 bases and J dropped 2 bases, with 7 bases sitting between them. Germline V CDR1 and CDR2: SGHRS, YFSETQ. The CDR3 loop is CASSLVLSTDTQYF. In DNA form, the CDR3 reads TGCGCCAGCAGCTTGGTCCTGTCCACAGATACGCAGTATTTT.

This clone was seen just once. The chain carries TRBV5-6 and TRBJ2-7; a weak D match, TRBD1 (6 bases). Germline assignment: CDR1 SGHDT and CDR2 YYEEEE. Trimming cost V 2 bases and J 2 bases, with 8 bases left between them. The CDR3 totals 13 residues. For the CDR3, the DNA is TGTGCCAGCAGCTTCCAGGGGACCTACGAGCAGTACTTC. Translating it yields CASSFQGTYEQYF.

V is TRBV15 and J is TRBJ2-7; TRBD2 is a possible D gene (5 bases). The CDR3 sequence is 13 residues long. V lost 1 base, J lost 3 bases, and 7 bases lay in between. The germline V gene has CDR1 LNHNV and CDR2 YYDKDF (reference sequence). Here the CDR3 reads CATSRAGDYEQYF. CDR3 DNA sequence: TGTGCCACCAGCAGAGCCGGGGACTACGAGCAGTACTTC.

This clone was counted between two and nine times. J is TRBJ2-5 and V is TRBV19, with TRBD1 identical over 10 bases. This CDR3 is 17 amino acids long. The trim removed 3 bases at V and 2 bases at J, leaving 9 bases unmatched. Germline V CDR1 and CDR2: LNHDA, SQIVND (reference sequence). The CDR3 DNA reads TGTGCCAGTAGTATTGGACAGGGGGTGGCAGCTCAAGAGACCCAGTACTTC. Protein: CASSIGQGVAAQETQYF.

The chain joins TRBV3-1 (or the pseudogene TRBV3-2) to TRBJ1-6, with D tentatively TRBD1 (6 bases). Germline V gene sequence: CDR1 LGHDT, CDR2 YNNKEL (reference sequence). Trimming took off 5 bases at V and 2 bases at J, with 10 bases between the two ends. The CDR3 has 15 residues. In DNA form, the CDR3 reads TGTGCCAGCAGCAAGACAGGCCCCTATAATTCACCCCTCCACTTT. Amino acid sequence: CASSKTGPYNSPLHF.

This sequence joins TRBV3-1 (or the pseudogene TRBV3-2) and TRBJ2-7, with 10 bases aligning to TRBD2. CDR1 and CDR2 (germline): LGHDT, YNNKEL (reference sequence). CDR3 size: 14 residues. V was clipped by 1 base and J by 5 bases; unmatched bases: 2. Written as DNA, the CDR3 is TGTGCCAGCAGCCAAGTAGCGGGGGGACACGAGCAGTACTTC. Translated, it gives CASSQVAGGHEQYF.

The chain is built from TRBV3-1 (or the pseudogene TRBV3-2) and TRBJ1-6, with D possibly TRBD1 on 5 matching bases. The CDR3 runs to 16 residues. V lost 2 bases and J lost 8, with 16 bases in between. In germline, CDR1 is LGHDT, CDR2 YNNKEL (reference sequence). The CDR3 DNA is TGTGCCAGCAGCCAACCCGGGCAGGGATCCGATTCACCCCTCCACTTT. Translation: CASSQPGQGSDSPLHF.

The genes are TRBV27 and TRBJ1-1; 8 nucleotides align to TRBD1. This CDR3 contains 14 residues. Per germline, CDR1 MNHEY and CDR2 SMNVEV (reference sequence). Unmatched junction bases numbered 0, after V lost 2 bases and J lost 1 base. CDR3 region: CASSLQGANTEAFF. DNA of the CDR3: TGTGCCAGCAGTTTACAGGGGGCGAACACTGAAGCTTTCTTT.

J is TRBJ2-7 and V is TRBV30, with 7 bases lining up with TRBD1. The CDR3 runs 13 residues. With V trimmed by 0 bases and J by 7 bases, 6 bases remained unmatched. The germline CDR1 and CDR2 sequences are GTSNPN and SVGIG (reference sequence). The CDR3 loop reads CAWSVAGGREQYF. CDR3 in DNA: TGTGCCTGGAGTGTGGCAGGGGGTCGGGAGCAGTACTTC.

The CDR3 coding sequence is TGTGCCAGCAGTGAAGCTAGGAGCTCGGGACTAGGCTACGAGCAGTACTTC. It encodes CASSEARSSGLGYEQYF. The chain combines TRBV6-1 with TRBJ2-7; 8 bases agree with TRBD2. The CDR3 runs 17 residues. Germline CDR1 MNHNS, CDR2 SASEGT. V gave up 0 bases and J gave up 3 bases; unmatched junction bases: 10.

V usage is TRBV27 and J usage is TRBJ1-1; D gene ambiguous. This CDR3 contains 15 residues. CDR1 MNHEY and CDR2 SMNVEV come from the germline V gene (reference sequence). V was shortened by 7 bases and J by 0 bases, with 15 bases between the two germline ends. Here the CDR3 DNA reads TGTGCCAGCAACCTCCGAGCGGGAGTGAACACTGAAGCTTTCTTT. Protein product: CASNLRAGVNTEAFF.

The chain couples TRBV3-1 (or the pseudogene TRBV3-2) to TRBJ1-5; D is possibly TRBD1 (6 bases). This CDR3 is built from 15 residues. CDR1 LGHDT and CDR2 YNNKEL come from the germline V gene (reference sequence). The V gene lost 2 bases and the J gene lost 0 bases, with 8 bases spanning the gap. CDR3 region: CASSQTGTSNQPQHF. CDR3 DNA sequence: TGTGCCAGCAGCCAAACAGGGACTAGCAATCAGCCCCAGCATTTT.

The V gene is TRBV4-2, the J gene TRBJ2-1; the match to TRBD2 covers 13 bases. Losses at the gene ends were 4 bases for V and 7 bases for J; bases not matched to a gene: 4. Per the germline V gene, CDR1 is LGHNA and CDR2 is YNFKEQ. CDR3 length equals 15 residues. The CDR3 loop reads CASSLKGLAGNEQFF. The CDR3 bases are TGTGCCAGCAGCCTCAAGGGACTAGCGGGAAATGAGCAGTTCTTC.

The chain recombines TRBV19 with TRBJ1-6; D perhaps matches TRBD1 (5 bases). The CDR3 covers 13 residues. Germline values: CDR1 LNHDA, CDR2 SQIVND (reference sequence). Trimming pared 3 bases from V and 9 bases from J, leaving 9 bases between. The CDR3: CASSMVRASPLHF. The CDR3 DNA is TGTGCCAGTAGTATGGTCAGGGCTTCACCCCTCCACTTT.

The chain has TRBV4-2 and TRBJ1-3; tentative D call: TRBD1 (6 bases). V lost 0 bases, J lost 4 bases, and 13 bases lay in between. The CDR3 length is 16 residues. CDR1 is LGHNA and CDR2 is YNFKEQ in the germline V gene. This chain's CDR3 is CASSQDLQGIGNTIYF. The DNA of the CDR3 is TGTGCCAGCAGCCAAGACCTTCAGGGGATAGGAAACACCATATATTTT.

The CDR3 is CASSVPTSSNQPQHF. The CDR3 nucleotides are TGTGCCAGCAGTGTGCCCACTAGTAGCAATCAGCCCCAGCATTTT. The chain is built from TRBV28 and TRBJ1-5; D unresolved. This CDR3 is built from 15 residues. Looked up from germline, CDR1 is MDHEN and CDR2 is SYDVKM. V lost 5 bases and J 0 bases, leaving 11 bases between the germline ends. Supplemented by reference TRBV28 and TRBJ1-5, the full variable domain reads DVKVTQSSRYLVKRTGEKVFLECVQDMDHENMFWYRQDPGLGLRLIYFSYDVKMKEKGDIPEGYSVSREKKERFSLILESASTNQTSMYLCASSVPTSSNQPQHFGDGTRLSIL.

This clone was detected only a few times. This chain uses TRBV28 with TRBJ1-5; D unresolved. Between the trimmed V and J ends, which lost 6 bases and 5 bases, there was a span of 8 bases. The CDR3 loop spans 12 amino acids. Germline-derived CDR1 and CDR2 are MDHEN and SYDVKM. The CDR3 sequence is CASREGDQPQHF. The CDR3 DNA reads TGTGCCAGCAGGGAGGGAGATCAGCCCCAGCATTTT.

The chain recombines TRBV6-2 or TRBV6-3 with TRBJ2-1; TRBD2 matches 8 bases. After removal of 6 bases from V and 10 bases from J, the junction contained 8 bases not matched to a gene. The CDR3 has 13 amino acids. Germline-derived CDR1 and CDR2 are MNHEY and SVGEGT. For the CDR3, the DNA is TGTGCCAGCAGCTATAAGCGGGAGACGGAGCAGTTCTTC. This sequence encodes CASSYKRETEQFF.

V is TRBV6-6 and J is TRBJ1-5; 7 positions match TRBD1. This CDR3 spans 15 amino acids. Germline CDR1 and CDR2: MNHNY and SVGAGI (reference sequence). With 7 bases clipped from V and 4 bases from J, the junction kept 10 bases outside the gene matches. The CDR3 is CASTQGDRPNQPQHF. DNA for the CDR3: TGTGCCAGCACTCAGGGGGATCGGCCTAATCAGCCCCAGCATTTT.

The chain employs TRBV23-1 and TRBJ2-2; D may be TRBD1 (6 bases). TRBV23-1 is reported as an ORF; its role is uncertain. V lost 5 bases, J lost 6 bases, and 19 bases lay in between. The CDR3 contains 16 residues. The CDR3 DNA follows: TGCGCCAGCAGTTTTATACAGGGATGGTTTTCCGGGGAGCTGTTTTTT. Amino acid sequence: CASSFIQGWFSGELFF.

The gene calls are TRBV18 and TRBJ2-1; maybe TRBD1 (6 bases). V lost 5 bases and J 12 bases, leaving 20 bases between the germline ends. CDR3 length equals 14 residues. In germline, CDR1 is KGHSH, CDR2 LQKENI. The CDR3 nucleotides read TGTGCCAGCTCAGGGAAACAGGGCCTTGGAGGGCAGTTCTTC. Its translation: CASSGKQGLGGQFF.

This chain joins TRBV5-1 and TRBJ2-7; the D gene is possibly TRBD2 (5 bases). V lost 0 bases, J lost 1 base, and 14 bases lay in between. CDR3 length: 16 amino acids. Germline CDR1 and CDR2: SGHRS and YFSETQ. The CDR3 nucleotides are TGCGCCAGCAGCTTGGGGGTTTCAACGGGGTCCTACGAGCAGTACTTC. Its protein is CASSLGVSTGSYEQYF.

This clone appeared a few times. The rearrangement joins TRBV2 to TRBJ1-5; TRBD1 might be the D (5 bases). There are 16 residues in the CDR3. Germline-derived CDR1 and CDR2 are SNHLY and FYNNEI. Trimming took off 7 bases at V and 2 bases at J, with 18 bases between the two ends. CDR3: CASITGGGPGNQPQHF. CDR3 bases: TGTGCCAGCATCACAGGAGGAGGGCCGGGCAATCAGCCCCAGCATTTT.

The chain uses TRBV7-2 and TRBJ2-7; TRBD1 is a possible D gene (6 bases). The CDR3 totals 14 residues. Germline V gene data show CDR1 as SGHTA and CDR2 as FQGNSA. Trimming removed 4 bases at V and 7 bases at J, with 17 bases between. For the CDR3, the DNA is TGTGCCAGCAGCTCAGGATCAGGGGCGAGGGAGCAGTACTTC. Its protein product is CASSSGSGAREQYF.

DNA of the CDR3: TGTGCCAGCAGCTCCTCGGGAGGGCCGGGCGGGGAGCTGTTTTTT. Amino acid sequence: CASSSSGGPGGELFF. The rearrangement joins TRBV7-6 to TRBJ2-2; 8 nucleotides align to TRBD2. The CDR3 is made up of 15 amino acids. J lost 7 bases, V lost 4 bases, and 8 bases had no gene match. CDR1 SGHVS and CDR2 FNYEAQ come from the germline V gene.

This clone was found once. This sequence joins TRBV28 and TRBJ2-1; TRBD2 matches at 7 bases. V trimming: 5 bases; J trimming: 0 bases; junction bases outside the gene matches: 7. The germline V gene encodes CDR1 MDHEN and CDR2 SYDVKM. The CDR3 length is 16 residues. The CDR3 DNA reads TGTGCCAGCAGTCCCAACTCGGGAGGCTCCTACAATGAGCAGTTCTTC. Translation: CASSPNSGGSYNEQFF.

This clone was seen only a few times. The CDR3 nucleotides are TGTGCCACTGAGGGACAGGATGGAATTCAAGCTAACTATGGCTACACCTTC. Amino acids: CATEGQDGIQANYGYTF. The chain recombines TRBV28 with TRBJ1-2, with 8 bases lining up with TRBD1. The V gene end was trimmed by 10 bases and the J gene end by 0 bases; junction bases not matched to a gene: 16. This CDR3 contains 17 residues. In germline, CDR1 is MDHEN, CDR2 SYDVKM.